This T cell receptor (beta chain) was sequenced in a study of T cell repertoires in cytomegalovirus infection. This clonotype was picked up a small number of times. Its antigen is undetermined. TCRdb analysed the reads with MiXCR anew, one entry per CDR3 protein. This sample has tens of thousands of distinct CDR3 sequences, with over 15% found just once. V was pared by 5 bases and J by 9 bases, with 9 bases of the junction left unmatched. CDR3 length: 13 residues. Germline V gene data show CDR1 as SGHVS and CDR2 as FNYEAQ. The chain couples TRBV7-6 to TRBJ2-5; the match to TRBD2 covers 7 bases. Sequencing used CD8+ T cells from cultured PBMCs, obtained from culture after CMV antigen stimulation. The TCR sequence derives from a human donor in good health (CMV status not recorded). Some clones in this sample may be carry-over from other donors' samples. The CDR3 coding sequence is TGTGCCAGCAGCAAGCGGGAAGGTAGGGCCCAGTACTTC. It encodes CASSKREGRAQYF.